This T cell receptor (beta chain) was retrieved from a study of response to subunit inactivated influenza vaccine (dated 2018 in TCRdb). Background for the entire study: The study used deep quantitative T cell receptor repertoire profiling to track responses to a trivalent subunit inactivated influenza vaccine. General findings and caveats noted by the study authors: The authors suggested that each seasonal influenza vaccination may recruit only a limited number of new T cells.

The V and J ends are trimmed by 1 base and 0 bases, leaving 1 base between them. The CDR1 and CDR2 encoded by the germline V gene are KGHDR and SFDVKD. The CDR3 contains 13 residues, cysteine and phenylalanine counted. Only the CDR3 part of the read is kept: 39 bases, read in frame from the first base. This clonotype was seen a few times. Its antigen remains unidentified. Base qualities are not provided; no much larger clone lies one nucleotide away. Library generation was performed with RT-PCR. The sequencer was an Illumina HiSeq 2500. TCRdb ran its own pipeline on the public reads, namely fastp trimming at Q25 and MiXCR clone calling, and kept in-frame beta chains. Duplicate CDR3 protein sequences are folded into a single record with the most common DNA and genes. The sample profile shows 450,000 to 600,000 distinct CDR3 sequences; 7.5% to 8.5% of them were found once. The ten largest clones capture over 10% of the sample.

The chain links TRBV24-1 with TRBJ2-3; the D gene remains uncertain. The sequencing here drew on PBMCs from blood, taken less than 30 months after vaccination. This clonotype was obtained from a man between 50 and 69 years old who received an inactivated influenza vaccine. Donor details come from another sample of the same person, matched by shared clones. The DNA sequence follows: TGTGCCACCAGTGATTTTAGCACAGATACGCAGTATTTT. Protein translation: CATSDFSTDTQYF.